This TCR beta chain was recovered during a study of a mutant IDH1 vaccine in newly diagnosed glioma. Across the study: Every participant had undergone radiotherapy, temozolomide, or both before, and most underwent both. Visit V12 was scheduled at week 35 and visit V13 at week 47.

Sequenced by immunoSEQ multiplex PCR; TCRdb stores in-frame clones only, minus some. The sample records some 87,000 clones, 75% to 90% being singletons. To note about this clone: Antigen specificity is unknown. This sample includes further DNA sequences coding for the same CDR3.

Time point specified: week 47, end of study. Each dose of the vaccine consisted of 300 ug of mutant IDH1 20-mer peptide, with topical imiquimod. Each patient was administered eight vaccinations, scheduled in weeks 1, 3, 5, 7, 11, 15, 19 and 23. Newly diagnosed WHO grade 3 or 4 IDH1-mutant, ATRX-lost astrocytomas were identified in the donors. This TCR came from a middle-aged man with glioma. The material was PBMCs, obtained from a glioma patient whose treatment included an IDH1 peptide vaccine.

CDR3 region: CASSFSTGELFF. The CDR3 DNA follows: TGTGCCAGCAGTTTTTCCACCGGGGAGCTGTTTTTT. The rearrangement links TRBV28 to TRBJ2-2; the D is unclear. Germline V gene data show CDR1 as MDHEN and CDR2 as SYDVKM. This CDR3 spans 12 amino acids. The V and J ends lost 3 bases and 4 bases respectively, with 3 bases between them.